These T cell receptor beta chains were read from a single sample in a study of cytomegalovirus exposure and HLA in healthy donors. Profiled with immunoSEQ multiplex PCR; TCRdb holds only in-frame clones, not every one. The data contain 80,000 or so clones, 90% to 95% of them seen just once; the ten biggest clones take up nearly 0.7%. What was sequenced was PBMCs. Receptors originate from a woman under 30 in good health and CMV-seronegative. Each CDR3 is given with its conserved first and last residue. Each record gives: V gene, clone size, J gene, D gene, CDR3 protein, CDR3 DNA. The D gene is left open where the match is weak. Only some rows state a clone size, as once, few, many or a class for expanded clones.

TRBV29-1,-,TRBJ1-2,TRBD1,CSVEVGAGGGYTF,TGCAGCGTTGAAGTGGGGGCAGGGGGTGGCTACACCTTC
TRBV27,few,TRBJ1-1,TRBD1,CASSPWDRRNTEAFF,TGTGCCAGCAGTCCTTGGGACAGACGAAACACTGAAGCTTTCTTT
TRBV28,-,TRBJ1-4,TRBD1,CASSFWDSNEKLFF,TGTGCCAGCAGTTTTTGGGACAGTAATGAAAAACTGTTTTTT
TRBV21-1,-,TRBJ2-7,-,CATLTREQYF,TGTGCCACCCTCACCCGGGAGCAGTACTTC
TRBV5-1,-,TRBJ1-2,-,CASSLETGSEGYTF,TGCGCCAGCAGCTTGGAAACAGGGTCAGAGGGCTACACCTTC
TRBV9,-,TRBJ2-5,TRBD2,CASSAGASGWETQYF,TGTGCCAGCAGCGCCGGAGCTAGCGGGTGGGAGACCCAGTACTTC
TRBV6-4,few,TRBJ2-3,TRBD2,CASSDSSGGTDTQYF,TGTGCCAGCAGTGACTCTAGCGGGGGCACAGATACGCAGTATTTT
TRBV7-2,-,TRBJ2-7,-,CASSLSSYEQYF,TGTGCCAGCAGCCTGAGCTCCTACGAGCAGTACTTC
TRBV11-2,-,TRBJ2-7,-,CASSLNSAGNSEQYF,TGTGCCAGCAGCTTAAATTCGGCAGGGAACTCCGAGCAGTACTTC
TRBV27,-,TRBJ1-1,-,CASSVDWGHRGTEAFF,TGTGCCAGCAGTGTGGATTGGGGACATCGCGGCACTGAAGCTTTCTTT
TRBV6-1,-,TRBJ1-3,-,CASSEQGSGNTIYF,TGTGCCAGCAGTGAACAGGGTAGCGGAAACACCATATATTTT
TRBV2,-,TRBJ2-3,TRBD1,CASRLQGIRTDTQYF,TGTGCCAGCAGACTACAGGGGATACGCACAGATACGCAGTATTTT
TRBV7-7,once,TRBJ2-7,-,CASSPTGAYEQYF,TGTGCCAGCAGCCCGACAGGAGCCTACGAGCAGTACTTC
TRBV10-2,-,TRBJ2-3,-,CASSELVAWATDTQYF,TGCGCCAGCAGTGAGTTGGTAGCGTGGGCCACAGATACGCAGTATTTT
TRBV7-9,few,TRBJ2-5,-,CASSSRKSQETQYF,TGTGCCAGCAGCTCCCGCAAGAGCCAAGAGACCCAGTACTTC
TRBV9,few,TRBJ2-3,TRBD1,CASSQGQGAPDTQYF,TGTGCCAGCAGCCAAGGACAGGGGGCGCCGGATACGCAGTATTTT
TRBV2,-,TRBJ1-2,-,CASNGEGYTF,TGTGCCAGCAATGGGGAGGGCTACACCTTC